Listed below are T cell receptor beta chains from one sample, sequenced in a study of cytomegalovirus exposure and HLA in healthy donors. Data came from immunoSEQ multiplex PCR; TCRdb stores just in-frame clones and leaves some out. Among around 190,000 clones, just under 75% were seen once, and the ten largest hold approximately 3.1%. The sequencing sample was made of PBMCs. Source of these receptors: a woman aged 25 to 39 in good health and CMV-seropositive. CDR3s include the opening cysteine and the closing phenylalanine or tryptophan. The order of the fields is V gene, clone size, D gene, J gene, CDR3 DNA, CDR3 protein. The D gene is left open where the match is weak. Clone size is not always given. Where it is, it says once, few, many or a class for expanded clones.

V gene: TRBV7-9
clone size: few
D gene: .
J gene: TRBJ1-4
CDR3 DNA: TGTGCCAGCAGCTTCAGCCAGGGCGGTGAAAAACTGTTTTTT
CDR3 protein: CASSFSQGGEKLFF

V gene: TRBV28
clone size: .
D gene: .
J gene: TRBJ2-3
CDR3 DNA: TGTGCCAGCAGCGTATCAGATACGCAGTATTTT
CDR3 protein: CASSVSDTQYF

V gene: TRBV5-1
clone size: once
D gene: TRBD1
J gene: TRBJ2-7
CDR3 DNA: TGCGCCAGCAGCCTCCGGGACAGATCCTACGAGCAGTACTTC
CDR3 protein: CASSLRDRSYEQYF

V gene: TRBV6-1
clone size: .
D gene: TRBD2
J gene: TRBJ2-5
CDR3 DNA: TGTGCCAGCAGCTACCGACTAGCGGGTGAAGAGACCCAGTACTTC
CDR3 protein: CASSYRLAGEETQYF

V gene: TRBV21-1
clone size: .
D gene: .
J gene: TRBJ2-7
CDR3 DNA: TGTGCCAGCAGCAAAGCGGAGAGGACAGGAAGCTACGAGCAGTACTTC
CDR3 protein: CASSKAERTGSYEQYF

V gene: TRBV5-1
clone size: .
D gene: .
J gene: TRBJ2-7
CDR3 DNA: TGCGCCAGCAGGCGGGACTACGAGCAGTACTTC
CDR3 protein: CASRRDYEQYF

V gene: TRBV28
clone size: .
D gene: .
J gene: TRBJ2-7
CDR3 DNA: TGTGCCAGCAGTTTAGGGGACACCTACTCCTACGAGCAGTACTTC
CDR3 protein: CASSLGDTYSYEQYF

V gene: TRBV6-1
clone size: .
D gene: TRBD2
J gene: TRBJ2-5
CDR3 DNA: TGTGCCAGCAGTGAAACAACTAGCGGGGCCCAAGAGACCCAGTACTTC
CDR3 protein: CASSETTSGAQETQYF

V gene: TRBV7-6
clone size: .
D gene: .
J gene: TRBJ2-1
CDR3 DNA: TGTGCCAGCAGCTTAGGGGTGATGGCGGGGAGCTCCTACAATGAGCAGTTCTTC
CDR3 protein: CASSLGVMAGSSYNEQFF

V gene: TRBV6-1
clone size: .
D gene: TRBD1
J gene: TRBJ2-7
CDR3 DNA: TGTGCCAGCAGTAGGGACAGGGAGTACGAGCAGTACTTC
CDR3 protein: CASSRDREYEQYF

V gene: TRBV7-9
clone size: .
D gene: .
J gene: TRBJ2-7
CDR3 DNA: TGTGCCAGCGCGAATAGCGAGCAGTACTTC
CDR3 protein: CASANSEQYF

V gene: TRBV5-1
clone size: .
D gene: .
J gene: TRBJ2-7
CDR3 DNA: TGCGCCAGCAGCTCCTTCCGGGACGGGAGCTCCTACGAGCAGTACTTC
CDR3 protein: CASSSFRDGSSYEQYF

V gene: TRBV29-1
clone size: .
D gene: TRBD1
J gene: TRBJ2-4
CDR3 DNA: TGCAGCGTCTCGACCGGGACAGAAAACATTCAGTACTTC
CDR3 protein: CSVSTGTENIQYF